This T cell receptor beta chain was observed in a study of T cells in Graves' hyperthyroidism and ophthalmopathy. This clonotype was recorded a few times. This CDR3 has 14 amino acids. V was shortened by 8 bases and J by 4 bases, with 15 bases between the two germline ends. The germline CDR1 and CDR2 sequences are LNHDA and SQIVND (reference sequence). Using RNA transcripts as the source, TCR beta CDR3 regions were amplified. With the HTBI primer set, the TCR CDR3 went through a first round of RT-PCR. TCRdb analysed the multiplex PCR reads with MiXCR anew, one entry per CDR3 protein. The sample includes a few hundred thousand distinct CDR3 sequences, approximately 20% seen only once; the top ten take roughly two fifths.

The TCR was taken from a man aged 35 to 55 with Graves' hyperthyroidism. The rearrangement links TRBV19 to TRBJ2-1, with D possibly TRBD2 on 7 matching bases. Sequenced material: blood. The CDR3 region has the DNA TGTGCCAGTGGGGGGGGGACATTATACAATGAGCAGTTCTTC. Residues: CASGGGTLYNEQFF.